This entry concerns a single TCR beta chain. The data stem from a study of blood T cell repertoires in COVID-19. Study background: Italy, Spain and the United States were the sources of the convalescent and acute COVID-19 samples. Nucleic acid was either cDNA or gDNA, and it came from T cells, B-cell-depleted T cells, or PBMCs.

Source study methods: For nucleated cells, counts were estimated from reference gene primer amplification. Some clones are missing from TCRdb's copy, which holds only in-frame ones; the method was immunoSEQ multiplex PCR. The V and J calls and clone size are taken from that table; D and trimming were inferred from the DNA. The sample shows fewer than 200,000 clones, approximately 87% of them seen only once. The CDR3 totals 15 residues. Sequenced input: peripheral blood. The TCR sequence derives from a woman aged 18-29 years who had recovered from COVID-19. The V and J genes are TRBV21-1 and TRBJ1-4. TRBV21-1 is a documented pseudogene. CDR3 sequence (DNA): TGTGCCAGCAGCAAGGAGAGGGGGAGGGGAGAAAAACTGTTTTTT. The encoded protein is CASSKERGRGEKLFF.